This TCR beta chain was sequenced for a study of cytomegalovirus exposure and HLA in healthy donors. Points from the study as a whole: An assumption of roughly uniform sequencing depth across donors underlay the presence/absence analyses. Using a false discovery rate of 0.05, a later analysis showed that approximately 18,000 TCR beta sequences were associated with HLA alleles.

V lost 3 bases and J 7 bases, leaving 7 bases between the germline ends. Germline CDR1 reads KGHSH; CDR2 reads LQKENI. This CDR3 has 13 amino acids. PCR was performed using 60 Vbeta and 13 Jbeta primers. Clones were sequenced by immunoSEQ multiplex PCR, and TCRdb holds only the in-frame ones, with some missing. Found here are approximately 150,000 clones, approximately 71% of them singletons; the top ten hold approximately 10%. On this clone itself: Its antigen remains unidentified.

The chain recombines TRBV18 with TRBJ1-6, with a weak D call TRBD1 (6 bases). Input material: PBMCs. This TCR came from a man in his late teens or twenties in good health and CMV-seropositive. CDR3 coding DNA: TGTGCCAGCTCACCGCAGGGGAATTCACCCCTCCACTTT. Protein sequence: CASSPQGNSPLHF.